The next 24 T cell receptor beta chains were all read from a single sample in a study of blood T cell repertoires in COVID-19. Clones were read by immunoSEQ multiplex PCR, and TCRdb kept only the in-frame ones, dropping some. The sample contains 300,000 to 350,000 clones, 80% to 90% of which appear only once. The specimen sequenced was PBMCs or T cells enriched from blood (not recorded which). The receptors stem from a man aged 25-45 years who had recovered from COVID-19.

The table lists this clone with many counts. The rearrangement joins TRBV5-1 to TRBJ2-2, with 10 nucleotides matching TRBD1. Losses at the gene ends were 3 bases for V and 3 bases for J; bases not matched to a gene: 5. Germline V gene sequence: CDR1 SGHRS, CDR2 YFSETQ. There are 16 residues in the CDR3. The CDR3 reads CASSSGGTGDTGELFF. The CDR3 nucleotides are TGCGCCAGCAGCTCGGGCGGGACAGGGGACACCGGGGAGCTGTTTTTT. Supplemented by reference TRBV5-1 and TRBJ2-2, the full variable domain reads KAGVTQTPRYLIKTRGQQVTLSCSPISGHRSVSWYQQTPGQGLQFLFEYFSETQRNKGNFPGRFSGRQFSNSRSEMNVSTLELGDSALYLCASSSGGTGDTGELFFGEGSRLTVL.

The V call is TRBV6-9, the J call TRBJ1-6; 8 bases map to TRBD1. CDR3 length: 11 amino acids. Germline V CDR1 and CDR2: MNHGY, SVAAGI. After removal of 6 bases from V and 14 bases from J, the junction contained 3 bases not matched to a gene. The CDR3 here is CASSQDRALHF. The CDR3 nucleotides read TGTGCCAGCAGCCAGGACAGGGCCCTCCACTTT.

The CDR3 sequence is CASSPARTGVGGYTF. CDR3 in DNA: TGTGCCAGCAGTCCGGCCAGGACAGGGGTTGGTGGCTACACCTTC. This sequence joins TRBV6-2 or TRBV6-3 and TRBJ1-2; 9 bases agree with TRBD1. Germline trimming cut 5 bases from V and 7 bases from J; bases unmatched to any gene: 11. CDR1 is MNHEY, CDR2 SVGEGT, per germline. The CDR3 extends over 15 amino acids.

The chain recombines TRBV5-1 with TRBJ2-7; 10 bases line up with TRBD1. The CDR3 loop spans 14 amino acids. Looked up from germline, CDR1 is SGHRS and CDR2 is YFSETQ. The V gene end was trimmed by 2 bases and the J gene end by 5 bases; junction bases not matched to a gene: 4. CDR3 nucleotides: TGCGCCAGCAGCTTCGGGACAGGGGACAACGAGCAGTACTTC. This sequence encodes CASSFGTGDNEQYF.

The chain is built from TRBV5-1 and TRBJ1-6; D possibly corresponds to TRBD1 (6 bases). CDR1 is SGHRS, CDR2 YFSETQ, per germline. V lost 3 bases, J lost 6 bases, and 10 bases lay in between. There are 14 residues in the CDR3. Here the CDR3 reads CASSSGEGNSPLHF. The CDR3 coding sequence is TGCGCCAGCAGCTCAGGGGAGGGTAATTCACCCCTCCACTTT.

V and J are TRBV15 and TRBJ1-4; TRBD1 might be the D (6 bases). The CDR3 is 16 amino acids. V gave up 5 bases and J gave up 3 bases, with 16 bases separating them. CDR1 is LNHNV and CDR2 is YYDKDF in the germline V gene (reference sequence). The CDR3 region is CATSENAGVANEKLFF. CDR3 sequence (DNA): TGTGCCACCAGCGAAAACGCAGGGGTGGCTAATGAAAAACTGTTTTTT.

This clone was recorded a few times. In DNA, the CDR3 is TGTGCCAGCAGCCAGGACAGAATGAACACTGAAGCTTTCTTT. Translating it yields CASSQDRMNTEAFF. The chain couples TRBV9 to TRBJ1-1; D may be TRBD1 (6 bases). Germline values: CDR1 SGDLS, CDR2 YYNGEE. With 4 bases removed from V and 0 bases from J, the gap between germline ends came to 10 bases. CDR3 length equals 14 residues.

The chain uses TRBV5-4 and TRBJ2-7, with 12 positions matching TRBD1. The CDR3 is 16 amino acids. V shed 3 bases and J 2 bases; nucleotides not matched to a gene: 6. CDR1 and CDR2 (germline): SGHNT, YYREEE (reference sequence). DNA of the CDR3: TGTGCCAGCAGCTGGGGGGACAGGGGGCTCCCCTACGAGCAGTACTTC. It translates to CASSWGDRGLPYEQYF.

The rearrangement links TRBV29-1 to TRBJ1-2; 9 bases are shared with TRBD1. CDR1 is SQVTM, CDR2 ANQGSEA, per germline. CDR3 length: 16 amino acids. Germline trimming cut 4 bases from V and 4 bases from J; bases unmatched to any gene: 13. This CDR3 is CSVVEDRGLAGYGYTF. The CDR3 DNA follows: TGCAGCGTTGTTGAGGACAGGGGCCTTGCAGGCTATGGCTACACCTTC. The whole variable domain, filled in from reference TRBV29-1 and TRBJ1-2, reads SAVISQKPSRDICQRGTSLTIQCQVDSQVTMMFWYRQQPGQSLTLIATANQGSEATYESGFVIDKFPISRPNLTFSTLTVSNMSPEDSSIYLCSVVEDRGLAGYGYTFGSGTRLTVV.

The chain carries TRBV5-6 and TRBJ2-7; 9 bases are shared with TRBD1. The CDR3 is made up of 15 amino acids. Germline V gene sequence: CDR1 SGHDT, CDR2 YYEEEE. V gave up 4 bases and J gave up 6 bases; unmatched junction bases: 11. The CDR3 spells CASSHTGTGRFEQYF. DNA for the CDR3: TGTGCCAGCAGCCACACCGGGACAGGGCGATTCGAGCAGTACTTC.

This chain links TRBV3-1 (or the pseudogene TRBV3-2) with TRBJ2-3, with TRBD2 identical over 10 bases. The CDR3 contains 16 residues. Trimming removed 4 bases from V and 1 base from J; junction bases left unmatched: 5. The germline gives CDR1 LGHDT, CDR2 YNNKEL (reference sequence). The CDR3: CASSRIAGGRTDTQYF. The DNA for the CDR3 is TGTGCCAGCAGCCGGATAGCGGGGGGTCGCACAGATACGCAGTATTTT.

The chain uses TRBV7-2 and TRBJ2-7; D not resolved. Per the germline V gene, CDR1 is SGHTA and CDR2 is FQGNSA. This CDR3 has 15 residues. The V end lost 4 bases, the J end lost 3 bases, and 16 bases lay between the germline ends. DNA of the CDR3: TGTGCCAGCAGCTCCCCGGGTTTAATGTTCTACGAGCAGTACTTC. Amino acids: CASSSPGLMFYEQYF.

This chain links TRBV11-2 with TRBJ2-1, with 11 nucleotides matching TRBD1. After removal of 5 bases from V and 4 bases from J, the junction contained 7 bases not matched to a gene. The CDR3 covers 16 residues. Per germline, CDR1 SGHAT and CDR2 FQNNGV. The CDR3 protein is CASSGRTGGTYNEQFF. DNA for the CDR3: TGTGCCAGCAGCGGGCGGACAGGGGGCACGTACAATGAGCAGTTCTTC. The full variable domain, rest sourced from reference TRBV11-2 and TRBJ2-1, is EAGVAQSPRYKIIEKRQSVAFWCNPISGHATLYWYQQILGQGPKLLIQFQNNGVVDDSQLPKDRFSAERLKGVDSTLKIQPAKLEDSAVYLCASSGRTGGTYNEQFFGPGTRLTVL.

The V call is TRBV3-1 (or the pseudogene TRBV3-2), the J call TRBJ2-2; 8 nucleotides agree with TRBD2. Losses at the gene ends were 4 bases for V and 5 bases for J; bases not matched to a gene: 6. The CDR3 loop spans 15 amino acids. CDR1 LGHDT and CDR2 YNNKEL come from the germline V gene (reference sequence). The CDR3: CASSLGGARTGELFF. CDR3 in DNA: TGTGCCAGCAGCCTCGGGGGGGCGCGGACCGGGGAGCTGTTTTTT.

The chain employs TRBV7-9 and TRBJ1-2, with unresolved D. This CDR3 region has 19 residues. Trimming removed 3 bases at V and 3 bases at J, with 26 bases between. Per the germline V gene, CDR1 is SEHNR and CDR2 is FQNEAQ (reference sequence). In DNA, the CDR3 is TGTGCCAGCAGCTTGGGATCCCGAGCGGCTGAGCAGGACGACTATGGCTACACCTTC. This gives the protein CASSLGSRAAEQDDYGYTF. Full variable domain (missing parts from reference TRBV7-9 and TRBJ1-2): DTGVSQNPRHKITKRGQNVTFRCDPISEHNRLYWYRQTLGQGPEFLTYFQNEAQLEKSRLLSDRFSAERPKGSFSTLEIQRTEQGDSAMYLCASSLGSRAAEQDDYGYTFGSGTRLTVV.

The chain employs TRBV6-2 or TRBV6-3 and TRBJ2-2, with a possible D match to TRBD1 (6 bases). Trimming removed 4 bases from V and 6 bases from J, with 15 bases in between. The CDR3 runs 15 residues. Germline CDR1 and CDR2: MNHEY and SVGEGT. CDR3 nucleotides: TGTGCCAGCAGTTCGGGCACAGGGCCACCCGGGGAGCTGTTTTTT. Amino acids: CASSSGTGPPGELFF.

This sequence joins TRBV25-1 and TRBJ1-2; perhaps TRBD1 as D (6 bases). The CDR3 is made up of 15 amino acids. Per germline, CDR1 MGHDK and CDR2 SYGVNS. With 5 bases removed from V and 5 bases from J, the gap between germline ends came to 18 bases. DNA for the CDR3: TGTGCCAGCAGTCCCCCGAGGGGGGGTCTTTATGGCTACACCTTC. The encoded protein is CASSPPRGGLYGYTF.

With regard to this clone: Other DNA sequences in the sample encode the same CDR3. V gene TRBV5-1 combines with J gene TRBJ1-1; 12 bases match TRBD1. The germline CDR1 and CDR2 sequences are SGHRS and YFSETQ. CDR3 length: 16 amino acids. J gave up 5 bases and V 4 bases, and 9 bases lay outside the gene matches. As DNA, the CDR3 is TGCGCCAGCAGCCCCGGGACAGGGGGCGCGGGGACTGAAGCTTTCTTT. It specifies CASSPGTGGAGTEAFF.

At least ten counts were recorded for this clone. This chain's CDR3 is CASSEQGYYGYTF. The CDR3 nucleotides are TGTGCCAGTAGTGAGCAGGGCTACTATGGCTACACCTTC. V is TRBV19 and J is TRBJ1-2, with a tentative D call TRBD1 (5 bases). Germline CDR1 LNHDA, CDR2 SQIVND (reference sequence). The V end lost 5 bases, the J end lost 3 bases, and 10 bases lay between the germline ends. The CDR3 runs 13 residues.

In this sample, this clone turned up once. The rearrangement joins TRBV19 to TRBJ2-1; 7 bases fit TRBD2. The V gene end was trimmed by 6 bases and the J gene end by 7 bases; junction bases not matched to a gene: 15. The V gene's germline CDR1 is LNHDA and CDR2 SQIVND (reference sequence). The CDR3 length is 16 residues. The CDR3 loop reads CASSTPWRGLRNEQFF. CDR3 bases: TGTGCCAGTAGCACCCCTTGGCGGGGGTTGAGAAATGAGCAGTTCTTC.

The chain combines TRBV6-5 with TRBJ2-3, with 12 positions matching TRBD2. The trim removed 6 bases at V and 3 bases at J, leaving 4 bases unmatched. The germline V gene has CDR1 MNHEY and CDR2 SVGAGI. This CDR3 is built from 15 residues. The CDR3 region has the DNA TGTGCCAGCAGCCTAGCGGGGGGGCAGACAGATACGCAGTATTTT. Amino acid sequence: CASSLAGGQTDTQYF.

The chain carries TRBV12-3 or TRBV12-4 and TRBJ1-2, with unresolved D. Trimming took off 3 bases at V and 4 bases at J, with 6 bases between the two ends. The length of the CDR3 is 12 residues. In DNA form, the CDR3 reads TGTGCCAGCAGTTTTACTATCTATGGCTACACCTTC. This encodes CASSFTIYGYTF.

This clone has just a few counts. V usage is TRBV6-5 and J usage is TRBJ1-4, with D perhaps TRBD1 (6 bases). The V end was cut by 6 bases, the J end by 5 bases, with 13 bases between. CDR1 MNHEY and CDR2 SVGAGI come from the germline V gene. The CDR3 sequence is 14 residues long. The DNA of the CDR3 is TGTGCCAGCAGACCCTCAGGGGAGAATGAAAAACTGTTTTTT. Encoded protein: CASRPSGENEKLFF.

The rearrangement links TRBV4-2 to TRBJ2-1, with 7 bases aligning to TRBD2. This CDR3 contains 15 residues. The germline gives CDR1 LGHNA, CDR2 YNFKEQ. After removal of 5 bases from V and 4 bases from J, the junction contained 8 bases not matched to a gene. CDR3 nucleotide sequence: TGTGCCAGCAGCTGGACTAGAGCTGGGTACAATGAGCAGTTCTTC. As protein: CASSWTRAGYNEQFF.